A selection of T cell receptor beta chains follows, all from one sample in a study of cytomegalovirus exposure and HLA in healthy donors. Clones were sequenced by immunoSEQ multiplex PCR, and TCRdb holds only the in-frame ones, with some missing. Altogether 150,000 or so clones are present, about 70% being singletons, with the ten largest covering around 1.9%. The sample was PBMCs. The receptors stem from a woman aged 55-70 years in good health and CMV-seropositive. Both conserved end residues are trimmed from each CDR3. A D gene is named only where the DNA matches it firmly.

j_call,cdr3_length,v_call,d_call,cdr3_aa
TRBJ2-1,13,TRBV7-7,NA,ASSLNPSSYNEQF
TRBJ2-7,12,TRBV6-1,TRBD2,ASSYGGDSYEQY
TRBJ2-7,12,TRBV5-6,NA,ASSLAGVAYEQY
TRBJ2-3,13,TRBV18,NA,ASSPFRASTDTQY
TRBJ2-7,12,TRBV28,NA,ASSGQELSYEQY
TRBJ1-2,11,TRBV5-1,NA,ASSLGQDIGYT
TRBJ2-1,13,TRBV2,TRBD2,ASSVLAQTDNEQF
TRBJ1-1,11,TRBV6-1,NA,ASSVQINTEAF
TRBJ1-1,11,TRBV6-5,TRBD1,ASVGTGAKGAF
TRBJ1-5,12,TRBV28,TRBD1,ASATGLVNQPQH
TRBJ1-1,10,TRBV10-3,NA,ANLTRVIEAF
TRBJ2-7,11,TRBV15,NA,ATSTTAPYEQY
TRBJ1-1,12,TRBV4-1,NA,ASSPTTAPTEAF
TRBJ2-1,14,TRBV15,TRBD2,ATSRGGTSGSDEQF
TRBJ1-1,11,TRBV28,NA,ASTRGVGTEAF
TRBJ2-1,14,TRBV4-1,TRBD2,ASSQEGGGIYNEQF
TRBJ2-1,12,TRBV5-1,NA,ASSLGTSHNEQF
TRBJ1-5,14,TRBV2,TRBD1,ASSGTGFDSNQPQH
TRBJ2-3,14,TRBV19,NA,ASSIVAERRTDTQY
TRBJ1-1,12,TRBV5-1,TRBD1,ASSTQGANTEAF
TRBJ2-3,12,TRBV5-1,TRBD2,ASSFGLATDTQY
TRBJ1-1,11,TRBV2,TRBD1,ASSGDRGTEAF
TRBJ2-2,11,TRBV5-1,TRBD2,ASGSGNVGELF
TRBJ2-1,9,TRBV20-1,NA,SARGSAEQF
TRBJ1-2,10,TRBV19,NA,ASAGEPYGYT
NA,12,TRBV9,TRBD2,ASSVASGATEQY